This T cell receptor (beta chain) emerged from a study of shared clonotypes between healthy human individuals (TCRdb year 2020). The study in broad terms: The cohort comprised a couple of women and a few men aged 18 to 49 years. For each donor, CD4 naive and CD4 memory were each given three plates, CD8 naive was given two plates, and CD8 memory was given one plate. To estimate repertoire size and how much clonotype sharing occurs between individuals, the study deeply sequenced the blood TCR repertoires of several healthy adults. To increase sequencing depth and limit assay-specific biases, TCR repertoire library preparation and sequencing were carried out by different laboratories using diverse techniques. Between about 0.8 and 8.9 billion PBMCs per donor were obtained by leukapheresis.

TCR CDR3 regions were amplified from genomic DNA by multiplex PCR using the deep immunoSEQ assay. Extracted genomic DNA from each cell subset was distributed evenly across all wells of several immunoSEQ 96-well plates, and each plate was treated as a replicate. For sorted subsets, 200 to 250 ng of genomic DNA, equivalent to 25,000 to 35,000 T cell genomes, went into each replicate PCR. Purified libraries were measured with a Qubit 3.0 fluorometer, size-checked on a Bioanalyzer 2100, and measured again with the KAPA Library Quantification kit. Every immunoSEQ 96-well plate was sequenced on a dedicated single-read 150-cycle Illumina NextSeq 550 flow cell. The paper's data handling went like this. Because only junctional sequences without quality scores were contained in the immunoSEQ output, filtering matching that applied to full-length reads could not be performed. Sequences were annotated with PyIR, a Python wrapper for IgBLAST v1.9, using IMGT germline references to assign V/J genes and CDR3. Any read was removed if the V/J assignment was weak (E-value above 1e-6), the CDR3 was missing, or the read contained stop codons, out-of-frame junctions, or ambiguous translated residues. V3J clonotypes were defined as sequences sharing the same inferred V gene, J gene, and CDR3 amino acid sequence. Percentage overlap between repertoires was computed as shared unique clonotypes divided by the size of the smaller repertoire. Repertoire richness was assessed with RTK rarefaction, the Chao1 estimator, and Recon v2.1 estimates of unobserved clonotypes. For all TCRbeta clonotypes obtained by the gDNA method from four donors, generation probabilities were computed with OLGA. The table comes from immuneACCESS by way of TCRdb, which keeps in-frame sequences with V and J called. Part of the clones is missing from these tables; in studies checked, under half for an unresolved V gene and the rest for unknown reasons. That table supplies the V and J calls and clone size; D and trimming were determined from the DNA. The sample table shows over a million clones, and about 96% are seen once. The ten largest clones capture 1.2% of the sample.

The donors were healthy, HIV-negative adults with no recently reported acute infections or vaccinations. Every donor was a Caucasian adult living in Nashville, Tennessee, USA. CD4+ T cells were enriched by magnetic negative selection, after which naive cells were positively selected on CD45RA and the negative fraction was taken as the memory subset. After blood collection by leukapheresis, PBMCs were isolated using Ficoll-Histopaque density gradient centrifugation and then cryopreserved in the vapor phase of liquid nitrogen. Purity and quantity of every magnetically sorted T cell population were checked by analytical flow cytometry. Each sorted fraction had its genomic DNA isolated and then quantified by UV absorbance on a Nanodrop 2000c. Note on this clone: The specificity of this receptor is unknown. It has no much larger one-base neighbor in the sample; base qualities were not kept.

The V end loses 1 base and the J end loses 1 base, and a stretch of 7 bases separates them. Counted from cysteine to phenylalanine, this CDR3 has 15 amino acids. The read is trimmed to its CDR3 DNA, 45 bases read in frame from base 1. Taken from the germline V gene (reference sequence), the CDR1 and CDR2 loops are LNHDA and SQIVND. Summary of the overall study and its limitations: Sampling was limited to blood, and TCR repertoires in tissue likely differ from TCR repertoires in blood. Larger estimated clonotype richness was generally found for naive subsets than for memory subsets. The genetic and exposure-history diversity represented was limited by the small number of donors. Clonotypes shared by all four sorted-subset donors showed higher generation probabilities than non-shared clonotypes. Across several donors, approximately 5% of naive CD4, around 3.5% of naive CD8, approximately 2.5% of memory CD4, and approximately 0.42% of memory CD8 clonotypes were shared. Pairwise subsampling indicated that sequencing depth was expected to affect the degree of clonotype sharing among donors. Incomplete sequencing was indicated by rarefaction of sorted-subset datasets, despite the large sequencing depth.

The chain uses TRBV19 and TRBJ2-2, with the D gene uncertain. Sequencing was carried out using naive CD4+ T cells sorted from blood. The sample's cell subset or site label is to be understood as: CD45RA+ positively selected. The sequence came from a young man in good health. The DNA is as follows: TGTGCCAGTAGTATAGGAAAAATGAACACCGGGGAGCTGTTTTTT. It is translated as CASSIGKMNTGELFF.